One and the same sample provided the 23 T cell receptor beta chains below, sequenced in a study of CD4+ T cells in melanoma (dated by TCRdb to between 2021 and 2024). The library was made by the immunoSEQ multiplex PCR assay. The table comes from immuneACCESS by way of TCRdb, which keeps in-frame sequences with V and J called. Part of the clones is missing from these tables; in studies checked, under half for an unresolved V gene and the rest for unknown reasons. The sample contains about 15,000 clones, 62% of them found a single time. The top ten clones comprise more than 11% of the sample. Sample: cells from a culture (not recorded whether cultured in vitro). The receptors originated from a human donor with melanoma.

The chain is built from TRBV2 and TRBJ1-5; D ambiguous. CDR1 and CDR2 from the germline V gene are SNHLY and FYNNEI. Trimming shortened V by 3 bases and J by 8 bases, and 14 bases separated the two germline ends. CDR3 size: 14 residues. The CDR3 reads CASSDATGWEPQHF. Here the CDR3 DNA reads TGTGCCAGCAGTGACGCGACGGGGTGGGAGCCCCAGCATTTT.

The chain is built from TRBV5-1 and TRBJ2-2; 8 bases map to TRBD1. From germline, CDR1 is SGHRS and CDR2 YFSETQ. The CDR3 is made up of 14 amino acids. J was trimmed by 13 bases and V by 5 bases; bases with no gene match: 13. The CDR3 loop is CASSRTRDRSALFF. The CDR3 coding sequence is TGCGCCAGCAGTAGAACACGGGACAGGTCTGCGCTGTTTTTT.

As DNA, the CDR3 is TGCGCCAGCAGCTTGGACAGGGGACAGGGGGCTCCAGATACGCAGTATTTT. Translated, it gives CASSLDRGQGAPDTQYF. The rearrangement uses TRBV5-1 and TRBJ2-3; 12 bases are a match to TRBD1. The CDR3 runs 17 residues. With 0 bases clipped from V and 4 bases from J, the junction kept 6 bases outside the gene matches. The V gene's germline CDR1 is SGHRS and CDR2 YFSETQ.

By its share, this clone is medium-sized. The J gene is TRBJ1-2, the V gene TRBV19; a weak D match, TRBD1 (5 bases). Looked up from germline, CDR1 is LNHDA and CDR2 is SQIVND (reference sequence). This CDR3 has 15 amino acids. V was pared by 0 bases and J by 4 bases, with 12 bases between. CDR3 loop: CASSIDGAGPYGYTF. The CDR3 nucleotides read TGTGCCAGTAGTATAGACGGCGCGGGGCCCTATGGCTACACCTTC.

V is TRBV27 and J is TRBJ1-3; perhaps TRBD1 as D (5 bases). V gave up 6 bases and J gave up 2 bases, with 14 bases separating them. CDR1 and CDR2 (germline): MNHEY, SMNVEV (reference sequence). The CDR3 is 15 amino acids. DNA of the CDR3: TGTGCCAGCAGACGACTGGGGCAAGCTGGAAACACCATATATTTT. It codes for CASRRLGQAGNTIYF.

This clone was found once. J is TRBJ1-2 and V is TRBV6-6; D is unresolved. V dropped 8 bases and J dropped 6 bases, with 7 bases sitting between them. The CDR3 totals 10 residues. Germline V gene lookup returns CDR1 MNHNY and CDR2 SVGAGI (reference sequence). CDR3 nucleotide sequence: TGTGCCAGCGAGGACGATGGCTACACCTTC. It is translated as CASEDDGYTF.

The CDR3 here is CASSLEVLGSAGDEQFF. Written as DNA, the CDR3 is TGCGCCAGCAGCTTGGAAGTATTGGGCAGTGCCGGGGATGAGCAGTTCTTC. The chain carries TRBV5-1 and TRBJ2-1, with a tentative D call TRBD2 (5 bases). The CDR3 has 17 amino acids. V was clipped by 0 bases and J by 8 bases, with 21 bases between them. Germline V lookup: CDR1 SGHRS, CDR2 YFSETQ.

The gene calls are TRBV4-1 and TRBJ2-1; 12 nucleotides agree with TRBD1. The V segment lost 0 bases and the J segment 10 bases; nucleotides outside the gene matches: 7. CDR1 MGHRA and CDR2 YSYEKL come from the germline V gene. There are 16 residues in the CDR3. The CDR3 DNA sequence: TGCGCCAGCAGCCAAGACCCGGGACAGGGGGCTGTGGAGCAGTTCTTC. Its translation: CASSQDPGQGAVEQFF.

The chain couples TRBV5-5 to TRBJ1-3; D gene unclear. Looked up from germline, CDR1 is SGHKS and CDR2 is YYEKEE (reference sequence). CDR3 length equals 13 residues. With 5 bases removed from V and 4 bases from J, the gap between germline ends came to 10 bases. For the CDR3, the DNA is TGTGCCAGCAGGCGCGTCGCCGGAAACACCATATATTTT. Protein sequence: CASRRVAGNTIYF.

The chain carries TRBV7-2 and TRBJ1-6; D unclear. Germline V gene data show CDR1 as SGHTA and CDR2 as FQGNSA. V dropped 4 bases and J dropped 13 bases, with 20 bases sitting between them. The CDR3 sequence is 15 residues long. In DNA, the CDR3 is TGTGCCAGCAGCTCGACACCTAGGTCTGGTTTGCCCCTCCACTTT. Its translation: CASSSTPRSGLPLHF.

The chain recombines TRBV6-1 with TRBJ1-3; the D is unclear. The CDR3 runs 15 residues. The germline CDR1 and CDR2 sequences are MNHNS and SASEGT. V was pared by 6 bases and J by 0 bases, with 12 bases between. The CDR3: CASRKVIGSGNTIYF. The DNA for the CDR3 is TGTGCCAGCAGGAAAGTTATAGGCTCTGGAAACACCATATATTTT.

The chain links TRBV10-3 to TRBJ1-6; D ambiguous. Between the trimmed V and J ends, which lost 6 bases and 9 bases, there was a span of 15 bases. Germline assignment: CDR1 ENHRY and CDR2 SYGVKD. This CDR3 is built from 14 residues. CDR3 coding DNA: TGTGCCATCAGGGATTTTTGGGGTGGTTCACCCCTCCACTTT. Its translation: CAIRDFWGGSPLHF.

V gene TRBV7-9 combines with J gene TRBJ2-5, with 7 bases that match TRBD1. Unmatched junction bases numbered 8, after V lost 5 bases and J lost 2 bases. Germline V CDR1 and CDR2: SEHNR, FQNEAQ (reference sequence). The CDR3 sequence is 15 residues long. The CDR3 DNA is TGTGCCAGCAGCCCTGGGGACAGTTTTCAAGAGACCCAGTACTTC. Its translation is CASSPGDSFQETQYF.

This clone was counted only a few times. This chain connects TRBV18 to TRBJ2-5; 12 nucleotides line up with TRBD2. V was pared by 2 bases and J by 3 bases, with 10 bases of the junction left unmatched. CDR1 and CDR2 (germline): KGHSH, LQKENI. The length of the CDR3 is 18 residues. The CDR3 nucleotides are TGTGCCAGCTCACCAACGGGACTAGCGGGCTCCGGGGAAGAGACCCAGTACTTC. Amino acids: CASSPTGLAGSGEETQYF.

The V gene is TRBV5-8, the J gene TRBJ1-4; D possibly corresponds to TRBD1 (6 bases). The V and J ends lost 6 bases and 4 bases respectively, with 10 bases between them. The CDR3 has 13 amino acids. Germline V gene sequence: CDR1 SGHTS, CDR2 YDEGEE. As DNA, the CDR3 is TGTGCCAGCACGGGGGGCCTTAATGAAAAACTGTTTTTT. Its translation is CASTGGLNEKLFF.

The chain combines TRBV2 with TRBJ2-5, with 8 bases fitting TRBD2. Germline V gene lookup returns CDR1 SNHLY and CDR2 FYNNEI. The ends lost 2 bases at V and 4 bases at J; junction bases unmatched: 6. The CDR3 length is 15 residues. Here the CDR3 reads CASSETGLGPETQYF. CDR3 bases: TGTGCCAGCAGTGAAACGGGACTAGGTCCAGAGACCCAGTACTTC.

The chain carries TRBV6-1 and TRBJ1-6; D remains ambiguous. Per the germline V gene, CDR1 is MNHNS and CDR2 is SASEGT. CDR3 length: 14 residues. V was trimmed by 2 bases and J by 9 bases, leaving 11 bases between them. CDR3: CASSERIFVSPLHF. CDR3 sequence (DNA): TGTGCCAGCAGTGAACGGATTTTTGTTTCACCCCTCCACTTT.

The V and J genes are TRBV27 and TRBJ1-2, with TRBD1 identical over 7 bases. CDR1 is MNHEY and CDR2 is SMNVEV in the germline V gene (reference sequence). V gave up 2 bases and J gave up 4 bases; unmatched junction bases: 7. The CDR3 covers 15 residues. The CDR3 region has the DNA TGTGCCAGCAGTTTACAACAGGGGCGAGCCTATGGCTACACCTTC. Residues: CASSLQQGRAYGYTF.

This clone has just a few counts. This rearrangement joins TRBV4-1 to TRBJ1-2; TRBD1 might be the D (5 bases). CDR3 size: 13 residues. The V end was cut by 6 bases, the J end by 8 bases, with 16 bases between. Germline V gene data show CDR1 as MGHRA and CDR2 as YSYEKL. In nucleotides, the CDR3 is TGCGCCAGCAGACCTGGGCCCCAGGGCGGCTACACCTTC. Residues: CASRPGPQGGYTF.

The gene calls are TRBV5-1 and TRBJ2-5; the D is unclear. Germline CDR1 reads SGHRS; CDR2 reads YFSETQ. This CDR3 region has 14 residues. Trimming cost V 2 bases and J 1 base, with 9 bases left between them. Here the CDR3 reads CASSFLGSQETQYF. The CDR3 region has the DNA TGCGCCAGCAGCTTTCTAGGCAGCCAAGAGACCCAGTACTTC.

The chain has TRBV6-1 and TRBJ1-5, with unresolved D. The V and J ends lost 2 bases and 0 bases respectively, with 14 bases between them. Germline-derived CDR1 and CDR2 are MNHNS and SASEGT. This CDR3 spans 17 amino acids. CDR3 sequence: CASSESDEHYSNQPQHF. DNA of the CDR3: TGTGCCAGCAGTGAAAGCGACGAACATTATAGCAATCAGCCCCAGCATTTT.

The V and J genes are TRBV5-4 and TRBJ2-5, with 10 nucleotides matching TRBD2. The junction had 6 bases not matched to a gene; V was cut back by 4 bases and J by 0 bases. Germline V gene sequence: CDR1 SGHNT, CDR2 YYREEE (reference sequence). The CDR3 loop spans 16 amino acids. The DNA for the CDR3 is TGTGCCAGCAGCCAAGGGACTAGCGCGTACCAAGAGACCCAGTACTTC. It translates to CASSQGTSAYQETQYF.

The V and J genes are TRBV9 and TRBJ1-3, with 7 bases fitting TRBD1. The germline V gene encodes CDR1 SGDLS and CDR2 YYNGEE. V was clipped by 4 bases and J by 7 bases; unmatched bases: 2. The CDR3 has 12 amino acids. CDR3 in amino acids: CASSPQGNTIYF. In DNA form, the CDR3 reads TGTGCCAGCAGCCCACAGGGGAACACCATATATTTT.